This T cell receptor beta chain was documented in a study of technical replicates of blood from several donors. Assay: immunoSEQ multiplex PCR; the TCRdb copy retains only in-frame clones and omits some. The sample shows around 70,000 clones, approximately 94% of them seen only once. Trimming removed 0 bases from V and 1 base from J, with 12 bases in between. This CDR3 is built from 16 residues. Germline V gene data show CDR1 as SGHRS and CDR2 as YFSETQ. The sample consisted of T cells isolated from PBMCs. The receptor comes from a human donor in good health. The rearrangement uses TRBV5-1 and TRBJ2-3, with D perhaps TRBD2 (6 bases). CDR3 nucleotides: TGCGCCAGCAGCTTGGTTGCTAGCGCTGGCACAGATACGCAGTATTTT. The encoded protein is CASSLVASAGTDTQYF.